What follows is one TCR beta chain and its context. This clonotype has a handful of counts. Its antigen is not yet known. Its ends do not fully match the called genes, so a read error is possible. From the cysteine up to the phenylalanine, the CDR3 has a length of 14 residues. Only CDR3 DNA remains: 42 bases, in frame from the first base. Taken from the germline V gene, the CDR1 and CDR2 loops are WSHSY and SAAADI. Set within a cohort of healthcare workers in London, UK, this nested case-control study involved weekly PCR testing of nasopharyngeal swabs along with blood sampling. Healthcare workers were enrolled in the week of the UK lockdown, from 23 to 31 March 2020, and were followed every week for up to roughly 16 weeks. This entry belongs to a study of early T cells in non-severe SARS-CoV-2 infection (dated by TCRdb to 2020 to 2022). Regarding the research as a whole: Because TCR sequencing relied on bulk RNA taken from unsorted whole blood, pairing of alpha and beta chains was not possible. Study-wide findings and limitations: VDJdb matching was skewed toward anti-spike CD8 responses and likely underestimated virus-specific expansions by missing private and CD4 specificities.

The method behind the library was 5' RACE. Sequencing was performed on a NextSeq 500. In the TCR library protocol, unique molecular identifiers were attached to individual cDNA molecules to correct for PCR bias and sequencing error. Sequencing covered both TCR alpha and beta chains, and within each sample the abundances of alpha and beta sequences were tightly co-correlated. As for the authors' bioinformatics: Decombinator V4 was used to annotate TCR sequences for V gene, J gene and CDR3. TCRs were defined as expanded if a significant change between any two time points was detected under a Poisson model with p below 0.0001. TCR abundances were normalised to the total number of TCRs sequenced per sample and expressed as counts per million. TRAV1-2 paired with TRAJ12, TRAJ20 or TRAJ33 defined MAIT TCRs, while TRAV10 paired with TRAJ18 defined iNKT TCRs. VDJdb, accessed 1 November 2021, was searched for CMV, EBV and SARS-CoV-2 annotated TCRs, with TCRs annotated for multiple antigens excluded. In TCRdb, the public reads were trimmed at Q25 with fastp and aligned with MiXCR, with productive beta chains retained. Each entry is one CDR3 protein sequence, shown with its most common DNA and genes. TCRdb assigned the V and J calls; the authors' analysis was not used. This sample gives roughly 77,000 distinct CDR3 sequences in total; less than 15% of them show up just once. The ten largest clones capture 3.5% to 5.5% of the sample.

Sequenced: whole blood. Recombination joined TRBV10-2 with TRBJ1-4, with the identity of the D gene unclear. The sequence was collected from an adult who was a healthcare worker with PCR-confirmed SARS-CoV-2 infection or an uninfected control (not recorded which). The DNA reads TGTGCCAGCAGTTTTGGCGGGGTTGGTGAAAAACTGTTTTTT. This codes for CASSFGGVGEKLFF.